A single sample is the source of the 4 T cell receptor beta chains below, sequenced in a study of persistence of HIV-infected CD4 T cells. Their target antigens are unknown. Sequencing used immunoSEQ version 4 in survey mode. This table comes from immunoSEQ multiplex PCR, and its TCRdb copy is limited to in-frame clones, with some not included. The sample carries some 13,000 clones, 60% to 80% recorded once. The stimulus was an HIV-1 Gag 15-mer peptide pool, around 1.1 ug/peptide/mL. Responding CD4+ T cells were sorted by upregulation of both CD40 ligand and CD69. The sample was CD4+ T cells sorted from PBMCs after approximately 19-hour stimulation, taken from a patient who received antiretroviral therapy. Every receptor here comes from an adult man with HIV who was CMV-seropositive.

This clone is labeled as medium-sized. This chain links TRBV7-8 with TRBJ1-5, with no clear D. V dropped 3 bases and J dropped 3 bases, with 15 bases sitting between them. Germline CDR1 is SGHVS and CDR2 is FQNEAQ. This CDR3 contains 16 residues. DNA of the CDR3: TGTGCCAGCAGCTTTACCGGGATGCCCCTCAATCAGCCCCAGCATTTT. This sequence encodes CASSFTGMPLNQPQHF.

The rearrangement links TRBV24-1 to TRBJ2-3, with 10 bases aligning to TRBD2. The CDR3 covers 14 residues. The germline CDR1 and CDR2 sequences are KGHDR and SFDVKD. V gave up 9 bases and J gave up 3 bases; unmatched junction bases: 5. Here the CDR3 reads CATLLAGGTDTQYF. CDR3 in DNA: TGTGCCACCCTATTAGCGGGGGGAACAGATACGCAGTATTTT.

The chain combines TRBV19 with TRBJ1-3; D gene unclear. This CDR3 is built from 15 residues. Germline CDR1 is LNHDA and CDR2 is SQIVND (reference sequence). The V end was cut by 10 bases, the J end by 0 bases, with 16 bases between. The DNA of the CDR3 is TGTGCCACCCGACCCATGTTTTCCTCTGGAAACACCATATATTTT. This translates into CATRPMFSSGNTIYF.

The chain has TRBV9 and TRBJ1-2; tentative D call: TRBD1 (6 bases). The germline V and J ends were trimmed by 0 bases and 2 bases, with 14 bases remaining between them. The CDR3 loop spans 16 amino acids. The germline V gene has CDR1 SGDLS and CDR2 YYNGEE. DNA of the CDR3: TGTGCCAGCAGCGTAGGGGCCGGGGGCCGGAACTATGGCTACACCTTC. Its translation: CASSVGAGGRNYGYTF.